This TCR beta chain was observed in a study of graft-versus-host responses after intestinal transplantation. Study-level information: Grafts that recipients had were multivisceral, liver-intestinal, or isolated intestinal transplants. The study gave all recipients anti-thymocyte globulin induction, then tacrolimus and steroids for two to three years.

This CDR3 comprises 14 residues. Trimming took off 4 bases at V and 14 bases at J, with 21 bases between the two ends. Germline-derived CDR1 and CDR2 are LNHDA and SQIVND (reference sequence). Study results and limitations: Peak levels of circulating GvH clones tracked with early post-transplant HvG declines. Present in recipient marrow, GvH clones included some that appeared first in ileum or blood.

The table came from immunoSEQ multiplex PCR; TCRdb's copy has only in-frame clones and leaves some out. The sample consists of roughly 93,000 clones, about 93% of them appearing once. Concerning this clone: No antigen is known for it.

The sequencing here drew on unstimulated CD8+ T cells sorted from spleen or lymph node cells, taken before intestinal transplant. The receptor was derived from a human donor who received an intestinal transplant. The V call is TRBV19, the J call TRBJ1-5; possible D gene TRBD1, 5 bases. DNA for the CDR3: TGTGCCAGTAGTACCTCAGTCCCGCGGGGGACGGAGCATTTT. This gives the protein CASSTSVPRGTEHF.